This passage covers 17 T cell receptor beta chains from one sample sequenced in a study of T cell responses to AZD1222 COVID-19 vaccine. Assay: immunoSEQ multiplex PCR; the TCRdb copy retains only in-frame clones and omits some. The table lists some 140,000 clones, around 90% of them singletons. Sequencing used peripheral blood, obtained on day 0 of AZD1222 vaccination. Every receptor here comes from an adult in good health.

The DNA for the CDR3 is TGTGCCAGCAGTCAGGGACTAGCGGGCGCGAATGAGCAGTTCTTC. Encoded protein: CASSQGLAGANEQFF. The V call is TRBV27, the J call TRBJ2-1, with TRBD2 matching 12 bases. The V and J ends lost 5 bases and 7 bases, in that order; junction bases with no gene match: 6. Germline V gene data show CDR1 as MNHEY and CDR2 as SMNVEV (reference sequence). This CDR3 is 15 amino acids long.

The V gene is TRBV5-1, the J gene TRBJ1-1; D is uncertain. CDR1 is SGHRS and CDR2 is YFSETQ in the germline V gene. Deletions cut 0 bases from V and 1 base from J, with 13 bases between. The CDR3 runs 16 residues. DNA for the CDR3: TGCGCCAGCAGCTTGGGCCTCGGCAGCGGGAACACTGAAGCTTTCTTT. Translation gives CASSLGLGSGNTEAFF.

The rearrangement joins TRBV4-3 to TRBJ2-1; 9 nucleotides align to TRBD1. Germline loops: CDR1 LGHNA, CDR2 YSLEER. J lost 7 bases, V lost 5 bases, and 3 bases had no gene match. The CDR3 consists of 13 residues. For the CDR3, the DNA is TGCGCCAGCAGCTGGACAGGGGTTAATGAGCAGTTCTTC. It translates to CASSWTGVNEQFF.

V is TRBV30 and J is TRBJ2-7, with D hard to call. The CDR3 totals 13 residues. V gave up 2 bases and J gave up 0 bases, with 8 bases separating them. Germline assignment: CDR1 GTSNPN and CDR2 SVGIG (reference sequence). The CDR3 reads CAWSNGDSYEQYF. The CDR3 coding sequence is TGTGCCTGGAGTAACGGAGACTCCTACGAGCAGTACTTC.

This chain links TRBV6-5 with TRBJ1-1, with 8 bases that match TRBD1. V shed 0 bases, J shed 4 bases, and the junction held 4 bases outside the gene matches. This CDR3 has 15 amino acids. The germline V gene encodes CDR1 MNHEY and CDR2 SVGAGI. Here the CDR3 reads CASSYSGQGATEAFF. DNA of the CDR3: TGTGCCAGCAGTTACTCAGGACAGGGAGCCACTGAAGCTTTCTTT.

Here the CDR3 reads CASSSPSAVRTYNEQFF. CDR3 nucleotides: TGTGCCAGCAGTTCGCCTTCTGCGGTTAGGACCTACAATGAGCAGTTCTTC. The chain couples TRBV27 to TRBJ2-1, with unresolved D. The CDR3 is 17 residues long. Germline V gives CDR1 MNHEY, CDR2 SMNVEV (reference sequence). The V end was cut by 4 bases, the J end by 2 bases, with 18 bases between.

This clone is a singleton in its sample. The rearrangement links TRBV3-1 (or the pseudogene TRBV3-2) to TRBJ2-3, with no clear D. CDR1 is LGHDT, CDR2 YNNKEL, per germline (reference sequence). Trimming shortened V by 0 bases and J by 6 bases, and 16 bases separated the two germline ends. This CDR3 spans 16 amino acids. This CDR3 reads CASSQEGLGTADTQYF. CDR3 nucleotide sequence: TGTGCCAGCAGCCAAGAAGGCTTGGGAACGGCGGATACGCAGTATTTT.

The rearrangement uses TRBV14 and TRBJ1-4, with D possibly being TRBD1 (5 bases). CDR3 length equals 16 residues. Per the germline V gene, CDR1 is SGHDN and CDR2 is FVKESK. V was trimmed by 3 bases and J by 0 bases, leaving 11 bases between them. The CDR3 DNA sequence: TGTGCCAGCAGCCACGGAGGGGCCTCAACTAATGAAAAACTGTTTTTT. Its translation: CASSHGGASTNEKLFF.

This chain connects TRBV6-5 to TRBJ2-3, with 9 bases fitting TRBD1. The CDR3 spans 14 residues. V shed 8 bases and J 2 bases; nucleotides not matched to a gene: 5. CDR1 and CDR2 (germline): MNHEY, SVGAGI. The CDR3 nucleotides are TGTGCCAGCTCCGGGACAGGGCACACAGATACGCAGTATTTT. Translating gives CASSGTGHTDTQYF.

CDR3 amino acids: CASSGQAYNSPLHF. Here the CDR3 DNA reads TGTGCCAGCAGTGGTCAAGCCTATAATTCACCCCTCCACTTT. The rearrangement uses TRBV2 and TRBJ1-6; D ambiguous. CDR3 length: 14 residues. Looked up from germline, CDR1 is SNHLY and CDR2 is FYNNEI. V lost 4 bases to trimming and J lost 2 bases, with 6 bases between them.

The genes are TRBV6-2 or TRBV6-3 and TRBJ1-4; possibly TRBD1 for D (5 bases). Per the germline V gene, CDR1 is MNHEY and CDR2 is SVGEGT. This CDR3 spans 17 amino acids. The V gene lost 0 bases and the J gene lost 0 bases, with 11 bases spanning the gap. This CDR3 is CASSYSQPTATNEKLFF. The CDR3, as DNA: TGTGCCAGCAGTTACTCCCAACCGACAGCAACTAATGAAAAACTGTTTTTT.

The chain uses TRBV3-1 (or the pseudogene TRBV3-2) and TRBJ1-5, with a possible D match to TRBD1 (6 bases). Germline CDR1 is LGHDT and CDR2 is YNNKEL (reference sequence). Deletions cut 4 bases from V and 0 bases from J, with 7 bases between. This CDR3 contains 14 residues. CDR3: CASSPGVSNQPQHF. The DNA of the CDR3 is TGTGCCAGCAGCCCAGGGGTTAGCAATCAGCCCCAGCATTTT.

This clone occurred once. This chain connects TRBV24-1 to TRBJ2-1; D is possibly TRBD2 (6 bases). With 2 bases removed from V and 6 bases from J, the gap between germline ends came to 16 bases. Germline CDR1 and CDR2: KGHDR and SFDVKD. The CDR3 runs to 16 residues. The CDR3 here is CATSDSAGGWGNEQFF. The CDR3 bases are TGTGCCACCAGTGATTCCGCCGGGGGATGGGGCAATGAGCAGTTCTTC.

The rearrangement links TRBV7-9 to TRBJ2-5, with unresolved D. Deletions cut 2 bases from V and 5 bases from J, with 9 bases between. Looked up from germline, CDR1 is SEHNR and CDR2 is FQNEAQ (reference sequence). The CDR3 runs 13 residues. Written as DNA, the CDR3 is TGTGCCAGCAGCTTATCGGGCGAGGAGACCCAGTACTTC. Its translation: CASSLSGEETQYF. The full variable domain, with the rest looked up from reference TRBV7-9 and TRBJ2-5, is DTGVSQNPRHKITKRGQNVTFRCDPISEHNRLYWYRQTLGQGPEFLTYFQNEAQLEKSRLLSDRFSAERPKGSFSTLEIQRTEQGDSAMYLCASSLSGEETQYFGPGTRLLVL.

J is TRBJ2-1 and V is TRBV4-1, with 11 bases fitting TRBD2. The CDR3 runs 19 residues. Unmatched junction bases numbered 12, after V lost 1 base and J lost 4 bases. Looked up from germline, CDR1 is MGHRA and CDR2 is YSYEKL. CDR3 in amino acids: CASSQAKGSSGGKYNEQFF. DNA for the CDR3: TGCGCCAGCAGCCAAGCAAAGGGTTCTAGCGGGGGGAAATACAATGAGCAGTTCTTC.

The CDR3 reads CATSRPQGKHEQFF. The CDR3 DNA is TGTGCCACCAGCAGACCTCAGGGGAAGCATGAGCAGTTCTTC. V gene TRBV15 combines with J gene TRBJ2-1, with D tentatively TRBD1 (6 bases). Between the trimmed V and J ends, which lost 2 bases and 8 bases, there was a span of 13 bases. The CDR3 totals 14 residues. The germline V gene has CDR1 LNHNV and CDR2 YYDKDF (reference sequence).

The chain uses TRBV7-3 and TRBJ2-5, with unresolved D. V was cut by 5 bases and J by 4 bases, with 17 bases left in between. Germline loops: CDR1 SGHTA, CDR2 FQGTGA. This CDR3 region has 15 residues. The CDR3 here is CASSQGPHARETQYF. The CDR3 region has the DNA TGTGCCAGCAGCCAAGGGCCTCATGCACGAGAGACCCAGTACTTC.